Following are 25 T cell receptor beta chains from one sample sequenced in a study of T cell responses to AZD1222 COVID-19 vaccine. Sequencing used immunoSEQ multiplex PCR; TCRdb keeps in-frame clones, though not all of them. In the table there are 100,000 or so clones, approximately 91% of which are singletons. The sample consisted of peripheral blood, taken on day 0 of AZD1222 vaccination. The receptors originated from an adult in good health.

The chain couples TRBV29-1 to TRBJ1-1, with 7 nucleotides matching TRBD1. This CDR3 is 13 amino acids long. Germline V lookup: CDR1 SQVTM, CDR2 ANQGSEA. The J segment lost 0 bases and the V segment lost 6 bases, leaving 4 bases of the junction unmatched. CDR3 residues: CSVAGQMNTEAFF. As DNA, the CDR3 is TGCAGCGTGGCGGGACAGATGAACACTGAAGCTTTCTTT.

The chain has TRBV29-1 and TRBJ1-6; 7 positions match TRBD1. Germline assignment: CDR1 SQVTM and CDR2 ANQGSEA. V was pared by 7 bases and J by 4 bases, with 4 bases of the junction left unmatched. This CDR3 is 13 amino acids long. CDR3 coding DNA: TGCAGCGCCAGGACAGGTTATAATTCACCCCTCCACTTT. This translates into CSARTGYNSPLHF.

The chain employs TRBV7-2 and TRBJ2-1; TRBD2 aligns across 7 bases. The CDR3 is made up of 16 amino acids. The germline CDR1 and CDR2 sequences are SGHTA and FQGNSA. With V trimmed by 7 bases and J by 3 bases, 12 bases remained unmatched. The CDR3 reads CASTHRGGEGYNEQFF. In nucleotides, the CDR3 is TGTGCCAGCACCCACCGTGGGGGGGAAGGCTACAATGAGCAGTTCTTC.

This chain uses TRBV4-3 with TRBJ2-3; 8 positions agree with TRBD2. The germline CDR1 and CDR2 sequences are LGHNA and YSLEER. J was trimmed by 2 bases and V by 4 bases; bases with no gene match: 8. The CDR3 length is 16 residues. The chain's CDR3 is CASSRLAGGSTDTQYF. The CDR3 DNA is TGCGCCAGCAGCCGCCTCGCGGGGGGATCCACAGATACGCAGTATTTT.

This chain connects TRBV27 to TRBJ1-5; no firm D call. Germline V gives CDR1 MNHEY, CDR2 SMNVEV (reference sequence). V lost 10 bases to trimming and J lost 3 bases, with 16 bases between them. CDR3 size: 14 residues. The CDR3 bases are TGTGCCACCCTACGAACTCCGGACAATCAGCCCCAGCATTTT. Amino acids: CATLRTPDNQPQHF.

The CDR3 region has the DNA TGTGCCAGCCTCCGGGACAGCGGAAACACCATATATTTT. It encodes CASLRDSGNTIYF. The chain carries TRBV2 and TRBJ1-3, with TRBD1 identical over 7 bases. This CDR3 has 13 amino acids. The germline CDR1 and CDR2 sequences are SNHLY and FYNNEI. The V gene end was trimmed by 8 bases and the J gene end by 4 bases; junction bases not matched to a gene: 5.

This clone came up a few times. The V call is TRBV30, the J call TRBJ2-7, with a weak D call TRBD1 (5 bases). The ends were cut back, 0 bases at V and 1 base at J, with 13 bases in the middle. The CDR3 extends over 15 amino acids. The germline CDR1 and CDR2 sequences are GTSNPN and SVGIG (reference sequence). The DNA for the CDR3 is TGTGCCTGGAGTGTAAGGGGATGTCGGTCCTACGAGCAGTACTTC. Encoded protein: CAWSVRGCRSYEQYF.

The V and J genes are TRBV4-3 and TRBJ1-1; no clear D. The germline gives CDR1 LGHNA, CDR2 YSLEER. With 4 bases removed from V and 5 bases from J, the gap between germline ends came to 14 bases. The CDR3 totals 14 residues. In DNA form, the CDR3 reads TGCGCCAGCAGCCGGGGAGGGAGGGATACTGAAGCTTTCTTT. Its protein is CASSRGGRDTEAFF.

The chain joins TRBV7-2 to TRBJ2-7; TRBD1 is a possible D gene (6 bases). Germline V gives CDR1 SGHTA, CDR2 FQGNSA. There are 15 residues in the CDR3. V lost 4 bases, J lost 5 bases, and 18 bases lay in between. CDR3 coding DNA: TGTGCCAGCAGCTCCCCTTGGGGGCAGGACGACGAGCAGTACTTC. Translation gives CASSSPWGQDDEQYF.

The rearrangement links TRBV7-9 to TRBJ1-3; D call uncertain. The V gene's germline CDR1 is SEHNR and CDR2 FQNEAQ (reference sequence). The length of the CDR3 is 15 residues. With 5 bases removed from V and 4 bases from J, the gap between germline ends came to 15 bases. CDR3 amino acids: CASSPSAGLGNTIYF. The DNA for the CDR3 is TGTGCCAGCAGCCCAAGCGCGGGCTTAGGAAACACCATATATTTT. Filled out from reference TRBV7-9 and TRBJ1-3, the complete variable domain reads DTGVSQNPRHKITKRGQNVTFRCDPISEHNRLYWYRQTLGQGPEFLTYFQNEAQLEKSRLLSDRFSAERPKGSFSTLEIQRTEQGDSAMYLCASSPSAGLGNTIYFGEGSWLTVV.

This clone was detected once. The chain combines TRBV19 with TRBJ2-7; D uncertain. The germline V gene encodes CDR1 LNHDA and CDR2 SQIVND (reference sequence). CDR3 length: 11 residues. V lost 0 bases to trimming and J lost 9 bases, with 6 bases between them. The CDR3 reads CASSIDRMQYF. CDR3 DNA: TGTGCCAGTAGTATAGACAGGATGCAGTACTTC.

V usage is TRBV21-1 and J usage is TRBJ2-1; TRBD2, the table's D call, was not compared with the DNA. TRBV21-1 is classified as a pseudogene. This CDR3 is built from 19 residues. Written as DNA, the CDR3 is TGTGCCAGCAGGAAAGGGACAGCATCCAGCGGGGGACCTTACAATGAGCAGTTCTTC. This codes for CASRKGTASSGGPYNEQFF.

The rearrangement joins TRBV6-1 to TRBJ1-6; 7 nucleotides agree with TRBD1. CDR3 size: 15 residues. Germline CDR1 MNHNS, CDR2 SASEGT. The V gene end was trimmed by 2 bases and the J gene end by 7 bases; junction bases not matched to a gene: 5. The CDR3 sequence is CASSEPGGINSPLHF. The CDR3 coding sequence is TGTGCCAGCAGTGAACCAGGGGGAATCAATTCACCCCTCCACTTT.

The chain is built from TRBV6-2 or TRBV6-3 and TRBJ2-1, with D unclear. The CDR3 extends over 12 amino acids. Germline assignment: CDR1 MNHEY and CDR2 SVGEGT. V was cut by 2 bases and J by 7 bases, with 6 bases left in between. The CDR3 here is CASSYRVNEQFF. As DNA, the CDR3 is TGTGCCAGCAGTTACCGGGTAAATGAGCAGTTCTTC.

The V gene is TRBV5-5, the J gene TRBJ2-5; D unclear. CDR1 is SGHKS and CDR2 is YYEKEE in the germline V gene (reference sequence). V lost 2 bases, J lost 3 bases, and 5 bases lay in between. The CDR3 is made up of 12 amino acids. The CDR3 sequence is CASSFLEETQYF. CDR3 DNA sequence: TGTGCCAGCAGCTTTTTGGAAGAGACCCAGTACTTC.

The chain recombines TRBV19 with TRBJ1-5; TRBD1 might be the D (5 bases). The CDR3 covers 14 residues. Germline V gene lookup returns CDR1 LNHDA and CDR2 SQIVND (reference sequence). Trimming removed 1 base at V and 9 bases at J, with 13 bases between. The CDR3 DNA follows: TGTGCCAGTAGTATAGGAGGGGCCGGGGGGCCCCAGCATTTT. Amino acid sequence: CASSIGGAGGPQHF.

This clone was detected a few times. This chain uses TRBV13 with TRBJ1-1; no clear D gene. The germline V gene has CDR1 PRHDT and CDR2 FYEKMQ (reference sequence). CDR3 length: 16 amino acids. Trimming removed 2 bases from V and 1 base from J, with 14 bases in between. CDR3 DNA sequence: TGTGCCAGCAGCTTAAATTTTATTTGGGGGAACACTGAAGCTTTCTTT. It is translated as CASSLNFIWGNTEAFF.

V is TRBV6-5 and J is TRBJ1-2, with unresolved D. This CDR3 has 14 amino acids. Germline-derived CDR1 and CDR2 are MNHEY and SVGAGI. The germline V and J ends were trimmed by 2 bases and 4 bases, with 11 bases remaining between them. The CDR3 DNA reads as TGTGCCAGCAGTTACGACGCGGAAGGCTATGGCTACACCTTC. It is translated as CASSYDAEGYGYTF.

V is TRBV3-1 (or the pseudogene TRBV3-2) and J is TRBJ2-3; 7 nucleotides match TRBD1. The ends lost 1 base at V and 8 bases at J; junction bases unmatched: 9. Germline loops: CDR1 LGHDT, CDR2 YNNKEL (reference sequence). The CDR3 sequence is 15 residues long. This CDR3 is CASSQGTGPQGTQYF. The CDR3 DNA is TGTGCCAGCAGCCAAGGGACAGGTCCTCAAGGTACGCAGTATTTT.

This CDR3 reads CAWSGYTGGASYGYTF. DNA for the CDR3: TGTGCCTGGAGTGGGTATACAGGGGGCGCGAGCTATGGCTACACCTTC. J is TRBJ1-2 and V is TRBV30; 9 bases are shared with TRBD1. V shed 1 base and J 4 bases; nucleotides not matched to a gene: 10. CDR1 is GTSNPN and CDR2 is SVGIG in the germline V gene (reference sequence). The CDR3 is 16 residues long.

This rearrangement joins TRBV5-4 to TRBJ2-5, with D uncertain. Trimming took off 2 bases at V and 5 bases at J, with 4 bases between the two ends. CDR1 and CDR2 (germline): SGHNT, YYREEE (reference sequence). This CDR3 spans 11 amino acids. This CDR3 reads CASSFEETQYF. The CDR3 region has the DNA TGTGCCAGCAGCTTCGAGGAGACCCAGTACTTC.

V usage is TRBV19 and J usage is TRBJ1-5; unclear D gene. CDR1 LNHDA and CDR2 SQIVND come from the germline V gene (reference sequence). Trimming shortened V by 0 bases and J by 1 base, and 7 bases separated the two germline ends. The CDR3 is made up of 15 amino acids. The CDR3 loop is CASSIEGMSNQPQHF. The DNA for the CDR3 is TGTGCCAGTAGTATAGAGGGGATGAGCAATCAGCCCCAGCATTTT.

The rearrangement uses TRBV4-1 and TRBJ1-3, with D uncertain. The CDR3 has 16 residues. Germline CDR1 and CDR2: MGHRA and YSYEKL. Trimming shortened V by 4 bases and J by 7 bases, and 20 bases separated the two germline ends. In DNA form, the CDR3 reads TGCGCCAGCAGCCCAGCACAAGGGCGCGGAAGGAACACCATATATTTT. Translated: CASSPAQGRGRNTIYF.

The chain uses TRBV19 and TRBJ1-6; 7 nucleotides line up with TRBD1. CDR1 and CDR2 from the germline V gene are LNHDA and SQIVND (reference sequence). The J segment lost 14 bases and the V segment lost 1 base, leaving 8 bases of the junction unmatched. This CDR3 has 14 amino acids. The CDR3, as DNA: TGTGCCAGTAGTATAGGGGCGGGACAGAGGACCCTCCACTTT. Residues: CASSIGAGQRTLHF.

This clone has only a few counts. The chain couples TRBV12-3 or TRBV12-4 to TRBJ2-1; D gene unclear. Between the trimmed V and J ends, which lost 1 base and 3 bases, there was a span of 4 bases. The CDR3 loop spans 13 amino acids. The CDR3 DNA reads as TGTGCCAGCAGTTTAGTCGTCTACAATGAGCAGTTCTTC. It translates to CASSLVVYNEQFF.